The clone carrying this T cell receptor beta chain was counted at least ten times. TCRdb reprocessed the PCR reads via MiXCR. This table holds roughly 83,000 clones, under 15% found once. No patient had received any treatment before thyroid surgery. This sample stems from a study of metastatic and nonmetastatic thyroid tumors. The CDR3 runs to 17 residues. Germline trimming cut 2 bases from V and 2 bases from J; bases unmatched to any gene: 6. Germline CDR1 reads MGHRA; CDR2 reads YSYEKL. The sample comprised blood. This sequence originates from a female donor with papillary thyroid cancer or a benign thyroid nodule (not recorded which). Some clones in this sample may be carry-over from other donors' samples. The V call is TRBV4-1, the J call TRBJ2-1; 10 bases fit TRBD2. The CDR3, as DNA: TGCGCCAGCAGCCAACCTACCGGGACTAGCGCCTACAATGAGCAGTTCTTC. As protein: CASSQPTGTSAYNEQFF.